Listed here are 21 T cell receptor beta chains from one sample, sequenced in a study of CD8+CD57+ T cells in acquired aplastic anemia. Genomic DNA constituted the template upon which TCR beta VDJ and CDR3 profiling was performed. Each CDR3 protein gets one entry after TCRdb re-called the reads with MiXCR. The table shows 200,000 or so distinct CDR3 sequences, with 55% to 65% occurring only once. Patients picked for sequencing had shown CD8+CD57+ cell expansion detected by flow cytometry. Sequencing was done on a sample of sorted CD4+, CD8+, or CD8+CD57+ T cells (not recorded which) from PBMCs. These receptors were obtained from a human donor with aplastic anemia.

Turning to this clonotype: In this CDR3 the conserved last residue, phenylalanine or tryptophan, is missing, so a read error is likely. The rearrangement joins TRBV7-9 to TRBJ2-7, with D possibly TRBD1 on 6 matching bases. Germline loops: CDR1 SEHNR, CDR2 FQNEAQ (reference sequence). The CDR3 contains 15 residues. V was clipped by 4 bases and J by 2 bases, with 15 bases between them. The CDR3 DNA is TGTGCCAGCAGCTCGGGACAACTCAACACCTACGAGCAGTACCTC. It encodes CASSSGQLNTYEQYL.

In regard to this clonotype: At one of its ends the junction is not consistent with the germline gene, which may arise from a read error. J is TRBJ2-1 and V is TRBV7-3; perhaps D is TRBD1 or TRBD2 (6 bases each). The germline V gene has CDR1 SGHTA and CDR2 FQGTGA. The CDR3 is made up of 15 amino acids. The CDR3 DNA follows: TGTGCCAGCAGCCGCCTTCCGGGGGCCTATAATGAGCAGTTCTTC. Translation gives CASSRLPGAYNEQFF.

The V and J genes are TRBV7-2 and TRBJ2-7; no definite D call. Germline values: CDR1 SGHTA, CDR2 FQGNSA. The CDR3 has 14 amino acids. The V and J ends lost 1 base and 7 bases respectively, with 14 bases between them. The CDR3 reads CASSLEVGVREQYF. In DNA form, the CDR3 reads TGTGCCAGCAGCTTAGAAGTGGGCGTCCGGGAGCAGTACTTC.

This clonotype occurred many times. V and J are TRBV6-5 and TRBJ1-2; D might be TRBD1 (5 bases). Trimming shortened V by 6 bases and J by 2 bases, and 13 bases separated the two germline ends. The CDR3 has 14 residues. The germline CDR1 and CDR2 sequences are MNHEY and SVGAGI. The DNA for the CDR3 is TGTGCCAGCAGATTCTCGGGACGGAACTATGGCTACACCTTC. As protein: CASRFSGRNYGYTF.

This clonotype appeared once. The CDR3 ends on some other residue instead of the conserved phenylalanine or tryptophan, so this is likely a read error. The J gene is TRBJ2-7, the V gene TRBV9, with 8 bases matching TRBD2. CDR3 length: 13 amino acids. Germline CDR1 reads SGDLS; CDR2 reads YYNGEE. V trimming: 3 bases; J trimming: 6 bases; junction bases outside the gene matches: 5. CDR3 residues: CASSAGGQGEQYL. CDR3 DNA sequence: TGTGCCAGCAGCGCGGGGGGGCAGGGCGAGCAGTACCTC.

To note about this clonotype: One end of the junction fails to match germline, which may point to a read error. The gene calls are TRBV7-8 and TRBJ2-7, with 7 bases lining up with TRBD2. Germline loops: CDR1 SGHVS, CDR2 FQNEAQ. The CDR3 runs 15 residues. The CDR3 nucleotides read TGTGCCAGCGGCTTGGGTACTAGCGTGTCCTGCGAGCAGTACTTC. Translation gives CASGLGTSVSCEQYF.

The V gene is TRBV19, the J gene TRBJ1-5; D is uncertain. This CDR3 is built from 14 residues. From germline, CDR1 is LNHDA and CDR2 SQIVND (reference sequence). V was clipped by 7 bases and J by 4 bases, with 14 bases between them. Here the CDR3 DNA reads TGTGCCAGTACCCCAGTGCAGTGGAATCAGCCCCAGCATTTT. It yields the protein CASTPVQWNQPQHF.

The CDR3, as DNA: TGTGCCAGCATGGTTAGCGCCTCCTACGAGCAGTACTTC. Amino acids: CASMVSASYEQYF. The V and J genes are TRBV2 and TRBJ2-7; D possibly corresponds to TRBD2 (5 bases). The CDR3 contains 13 residues. The V gene's germline CDR1 is SNHLY and CDR2 FYNNEI. V dropped 7 bases and J dropped 0 bases, with 10 bases sitting between them.

The CDR3 reads CSAERTGNYGYTF. CDR3 sequence (DNA): TGCAGTGCGGAGCGGACAGGCAACTATGGCTACACCTTC. This chain links TRBV20-1 with TRBJ1-2; 7 nucleotides agree with TRBD1. Trimming at V came to 6 bases and at J to 2 bases, leaving 6 bases not matched to a gene. Germline lookup yields CDR1 DFQATT and CDR2 SNEGSKA (reference sequence). This CDR3 contains 13 residues.

This clonotype showed up just once. The V gene is TRBV15, the J gene TRBJ2-4, with 11 bases identical to TRBD1. Germline values: CDR1 LNHNV, CDR2 YYDKDF (reference sequence). J lost 5 bases, V lost 5 bases, and 5 bases had no gene match. The CDR3 sequence is 15 residues long. CDR3 nucleotides: TGTGCCACCAGCGAGGACAGGGGGCGGGAAAACATTCAGTACTTC. The encoded protein is CATSEDRGRENIQYF.

The chain is built from TRBV6-4 and TRBJ1-1; D gene ambiguous. The CDR3 is made up of 13 amino acids. Trimming left V 4 bases short and J 6 bases short, with 12 bases between. CDR1 is MRHNA and CDR2 is SNTAGT in the germline V gene. CDR3 coding DNA: TGTGCCAGCAGTGTCACCCTCCAGGCTGAAGCTTTCTTT. Translation gives CASSVTLQAEAFF.

The chain is built from TRBV7-3 and TRBJ2-7, with unresolved D. The V gene's germline CDR1 is SGHTA and CDR2 FQGTGA. Trimming left V 4 bases short and J 6 bases short, with 10 bases between. CDR3 length: 12 residues. CDR3 DNA sequence: TGTGCCAGCAGCTATCATGATTCCGAGCAGTACTTC. As protein: CASSYHDSEQYF.

This rearrangement joins TRBV5-6 to TRBJ1-1; no firm D call. Trimming pared 4 bases from V and 6 bases from J, leaving 10 bases between. There are 12 residues in the CDR3. CDR1 and CDR2 (germline): SGHDT, YYEEEE. The DNA for the CDR3 is TGTGCCAGCAGCCGCCTTGGCCCTGAAGCTTTCTTT. It is translated as CASSRLGPEAFF.

The chain combines TRBV24-1 with TRBJ2-7, with 13 nucleotides matching TRBD2. There are 16 residues in the CDR3. Germline CDR1 and CDR2: KGHDR and SFDVKD. Trimming removed 3 bases from V and 6 bases from J; junction bases left unmatched: 7. The CDR3 here is CATSDNGLAGVGEQYF. CDR3 in DNA: TGTGCCACCAGTGATAATGGACTAGCGGGAGTGGGCGAGCAGTACTTC.

The chain carries TRBV5-1 and TRBJ2-7; 7 bases align to TRBD2. Germline lookup yields CDR1 SGHRS and CDR2 YFSETQ. There are 15 residues in the CDR3. V dropped 1 base and J dropped 0; count of bases not matched to a gene: 4. The CDR3 sequence is CASSLTSASSYEQYF. CDR3 bases: TGCGCCAGCAGCTTGACTAGCGCTAGCTCCTACGAGCAGTACTTC.

V gene TRBV24-1 combines with J gene TRBJ2-6; maybe TRBD1 (5 bases). The CDR3 has 16 amino acids. Germline assignment: CDR1 KGHDR and CDR2 SFDVKD. The V end lost 6 bases, the J end lost 0 bases, and 11 bases lay between the germline ends. The chain's CDR3 is CATSLGPVSGANVLTF. In DNA form, the CDR3 reads TGTGCCACCAGTTTGGGGCCGGTCTCTGGGGCCAACGTCCTGACTTTC.

This clonotype was recorded at least ten times. The genes are TRBV2 and TRBJ2-7, with D unresolved. The germline V gene has CDR1 SNHLY and CDR2 FYNNEI. V dropped 1 base and J dropped 2 bases, with 6 bases sitting between them. CDR3 size: 13 residues. CDR3 amino acids: CASSEGRTYEQYF. In nucleotides, the CDR3 is TGTGCCAGCAGTGAAGGCAGAACCTACGAGCAGTACTTC.

The V call is TRBV7-6, the J call TRBJ1-2; D ambiguous. V lost 0 bases, J lost 5 bases, and 13 bases lay in between. Germline lookup yields CDR1 SGHVS and CDR2 FNYEAQ. The CDR3 length is 15 residues. CDR3 region: CASSLADTGSYGYTF. The CDR3 DNA reads as TGTGCCAGCAGCTTAGCAGACACCGGGAGTTATGGCTACACCTTC.

This clonotype was seen a handful of times. The rearrangement links TRBV24-1 to TRBJ1-1; the match to TRBD1 covers 10 bases. The CDR3 loop spans 14 amino acids. Looked up from germline, CDR1 is KGHDR and CDR2 is SFDVKD. The ends lost 10 bases at V and 0 bases at J; junction bases unmatched: 4. In DNA, the CDR3 is TGTGCCACTCGGGACAGGGGACTGAACACTGAAGCTTTCTTT. Translated, it gives CATRDRGLNTEAFF.

This chain connects TRBV7-9 to TRBJ2-1; a weak D match, TRBD2 (6 bases). Germline V lookup: CDR1 SEHNR, CDR2 FQNEAQ (reference sequence). This CDR3 spans 14 amino acids. Trimming took off 1 base at V and 6 bases at J, with 10 bases between the two ends. CDR3: CASSLERRGNEQFF. CDR3 nucleotides: TGTGCCAGCAGCTTAGAACGGAGGGGCAATGAGCAGTTCTTC. The variable domain in full, completed from reference TRBV7-9 and TRBJ2-1, reads DTGVSQNPRHKITKRGQNVTFRCDPISEHNRLYWYRQTLGQGPEFLTYFQNEAQLEKSRLLSDRFSAERPKGSFSTLEIQRTEQGDSAMYLCASSLERRGNEQFFGPGTRLTVL.

Only one count was recorded for this clonotype. The J gene is TRBJ1-2, the V gene TRBV20-1; 7 bases map to TRBD1. J lost 3 bases, V lost 2 bases, and 0 bases had no gene match. The CDR3 spans 12 residues. Per germline, CDR1 DFQATT and CDR2 SNEGSKA (reference sequence). The CDR3 here is CSARQGDYGYTF. The CDR3 bases are TGCAGTGCTAGACAGGGGGACTATGGCTACACCTTC.